Here is one T cell receptor (beta chain) with its context. Its antigen has not been determined. No per-base quality is available; no much larger clone lies one base away. Libraries were prepared through the immunoSEQ multiplex PCR assay. For the multiplex PCR, a mixture combining 60 forward primers for TCR Vbeta segments and 13 reverse primers for TCR Jbeta segments was used. The CDR3 region of rearranged TCR beta genes was amplified from genomic DNA with a multiplex PCR assay. The Illumina HiSeq System was used to sequence the amplified TCR beta libraries as 87-base-pair reads. In the source study's methods: In a later analysis, 80 million or so unique TCR beta chains were counted across the approximately 640 repertoires, and approximately 11 million of these chains were shared by at least two donors. To remove PCR and sequencing errors, raw reads were error-corrected and collapsed into unique sequences using a nearest-neighbor algorithm that merged closely related sequences. Alignment of CDR3 sequences to IMGT reference sequences was used to assign V, D and J gene segments. For a sequence to be retained, a match of at least six nucleotides was required to both a V gene segment and a J gene segment. A rearrangement was called productive if the CDR3 had no stop codons and remained in frame with V and J, and every other rearrangement was called non-productive. CDR3 was defined according to IMGT convention as the region running from the second conserved V-encoded cysteine to the conserved J-encoded phenylalanine. In an earlier analysis of some 550 of the donors, sequences lacking an unambiguous match to a single V gene segment were excluded. In an earlier analysis of about 590 of the donors, a V segment was called functional when productive rearrangements were above 56.7%, and segregating when the standard deviation between donors exceeded 5%. A statistical classification framework was built for diagnosing cytomegalovirus status from the catalog of TCR beta chain sequences. In a later analysis, TCR nucleotide sequences were compared against IMGT/GENE-DB human TR gene sequences so that V and J genes could be assigned. In a later analysis, CDR3 sequences and most-parsimonious VDJ recombination scenarios were assigned using the TCRdist pipeline. In a later analysis, every TCR beta chain was defined by the combination of its CDR3 amino acid sequence and its V-gene family, and reads without a unique V-gene family were dropped. To address suspected cross-contamination and a sequencing artifact, a later analysis removed several hundred highly shared, low-generation-probability nucleotide sequences. For each public chain, a later analysis derived a clonal expansion index from normalized ranks of inferred template counts within each repertoire. A later analysis computed generation probabilities with a VDJ recombination model fitted to out-of-frame rearrangements, and checked the results against IGoR. Hypergeometric tests were used in a later analysis to score TCR-TCR, TCR-HLA and TCR-CMV co-occurrence, with a repertoire-size bias correction applied to the TCR pairs. False discovery rates were estimated in a later analysis by permuting HLA or CMV assignments 20 times. A later analysis grouped co-occurring TCRs with DBSCAN, adding TCRdist sequence similarity when clustering within HLA-allele-positive subsets. Repertoires with fewer than 30,000 or more than 120,000 public chains, plus five repertoires with anomalous nucleotide sharing, were excluded from co-occurrence clustering. In TCRdb, the immuneACCESS table is reduced to in-frame sequences with V and J assigned. These tables do not hold every clone; where another copy was compared, an unresolved V gene accounts for under half, and the others remain unexplained. Clone size and V and J calls were adopted from that table, with D and trimming inferred from the DNA. This sample comprises some 200,000 clones, approximately 80% of them detected only once. The ten largest clonotypes hold roughly 1.5% of the sample.

The data belong to a study of cytomegalovirus exposure and HLA in healthy donors (dated by TCRdb to 2015 to 2018). Regarding the research as a whole: According to an earlier analysis of several hundred of the donors, about 179 million T cells yielded 95 million to 140 million unique TCR beta sequences and about 300 Gb of sequence data. Roughly 300 gigabases of sequencing data and 70 million to 100 million unique TCR sequences were included in an early release covering about 600 HLA-typed donors. Donor age, sex, ethnicity and CMV serostatus were compiled together with the repertoire data. The genetic ancestry cluster associated with self-reported Caucasian donors included 81% of the approximately 430 genotyped donors. Rather than drawing on any new phenotypic data, the later analysis identified candidate immune exposures from TCR beta sequences and the way those sequences occurred across donors. The study used immunosequencing to profile the T cell repertoires of several hundred subjects and linked those repertoires to cytomegalovirus serostatus. The number of donors typed differed by locus, with about 629-630 for A, B, C, DRB1 and DQB1, roughly 520 for DQA1, 600 to 610 for DPA1, and approximately 470 for DPB1. A separate validation cohort of roughly 110 different subjects was used in addition to the approximately 700-subject first cohort. Every repertoire in the discovery cohort had been generated on one and the same sequencing platform. In an earlier analysis of 500 to 650 of the donors, high-throughput TCR beta sequencing was used to judge whether each TCR beta V gene segment behaved as functional or pseudogenic. Because of strong linkage in the cohort, five DR-DQ haplotypes were treated as single units for association and clustering. Class I and class II HLA loci were covered by the typing at four-digit resolution. To predict cytomegalovirus infection status, the study brought together high-throughput TCR immunosequencing, statistical association of individual TCRs with disease status, and machine learning. A later genetic analysis took genome-wide SNP genotypes for about 55% of the roughly 700 donors and used that subset as a discovery cohort. Across about 370 genotyped donors of the cohort, an average of roughly 230,000 unique TCR beta nucleotide sequences per donor were sequenced, and roughly 17% of those sequences were non-productive. The study aimed to test whether cataloging public T cell receptors could reveal signatures of past pathogen exposure. A later analysis re-examined previously published TCR beta repertoires from more than 550 donors and added high-resolution HLA genotyping to investigate patterns of TCR occurrence.

Points the paper makes about the study in general: In the study, some 160 TCR beta chains were listed as associated with cytomegalovirus. A later analysis found that TCR association rates varied across HLA loci, with DRB1 alleles showing the most associated TCRs and HLA-C alleles the fewest. A further reported finding was that TCR beta sequences accurately predicted the HLA-A and HLA-B alleles for most subjects in the first cohort. Strong co-occurrence of HLA alleles, especially DR and DQ, made assigning TCR associations to individual alleles difficult. The sequencing pipeline was judged likely to have produced a cluster of highly shared sequence variants as a technical artifact. CMV serostatus was the only immune exposure information available for the cohort. V-gene and J-gene trimming of TCR beta chains was associated with a missense DCLRE1C variant in a later genetic analysis, and the association was replicated in an independent cohort. In vitro tests confirmed that a few of the cytomegalovirus-associated TCR beta chains recognize cytomegalovirus antigens. Presence/absence analyses assumed roughly uniform sequencing depth across donors, an assumption that may not hold. According to the authors, the approach could potentially be generalized to other disease states and immunological phenotypes. Because counts were too low, roughly 18 rarely observed V segments, including chromosome 9 orphons, were left out of the earlier analysis of 500 to 750 of the donors. The classifier was reported to diagnose cytomegalovirus status with high specificity and sensitivity in both the original and validation cohorts. Several of the top co-occurrence clusters appeared to be linked to parvovirus B19, influenza, CMV and Epstein-Barr virus, according to a later analysis. In a later analysis, about 16,000 TCR beta sequences were associated with specific HLA alleles at a false discovery rate of 0.05. While some public TCRs were present in many individuals, most TCR sequences turned up only very rarely across donors. Linkage disequilibrium might explain the correlated functional status among segregating V segments, but an unknown experimental factor could not be ruled out. Because the 87-base-pair reads could not distinguish some IMGT-functional V segments, including TRBV6-2 and TRBV6-3, those segments were excluded. Only TCR beta chains were sequenced in this cohort, and the absence of alpha or paired-chain data limited detectable features. In an earlier analysis of more than 450 of the donors, most TCR beta V segments were observed in productive rearrangements about 90% or about 30% of the time, broadly matching IMGT annotations. According to a later analysis, most CMV-associated TCR beta chains appeared to be HLA-restricted, and the HLA associations seemed to be driven largely by CMV exposure. A later analysis found that HLA-associated TCR beta chains were more clonally expanded and had lower generation probabilities than equally common non-associated chains. Because HLA typing was missing for some donors at each locus, association tests included only the typed subset. A later genetic analysis reported fewer N-insertions in productive TCRs among donors in an Asian-associated ancestry cluster than the approximately 700-donor mean.

V loses 5 bases, J loses 7 bases, and the germline ends lie 12 bases apart. Reading from cysteine to phenylalanine, the CDR3 counts 12 amino acids. Left in the record is the CDR3 DNA by itself, 36 bases read in frame from the first base. CDR1 MGHRA and CDR2 YSYEKL are derived from the germline V gene. The cohort comprised fewer than 700 healthy bone marrow donors. At the time of sampling, all cohort members were nominally healthy, though unrecorded immune exposures were likely present. The donor was CMV seronegative and was included in the group of a few hundred seronegative cohort members. A peripheral blood sample was provided by each donor, and peripheral blood mononuclear cells were used for TCR beta sequencing. The Qiagen DNeasy Blood Extraction Kit was used to extract genomic DNA from the blood cell samples.

The sequencing input was PBMCs. The TCR was taken from a man aged 50-60 years in good health and CMV-seronegative. The chain links TRBV4-1 with TRBJ2-7; a weak D assignment points to TRBD2 (6 bases agree). In nucleotides, the sequence is TGCGCCAGCAGCGGGACGGCGGGGGAGCAGTACTTC. It is translated as CASSGTAGEQYF.